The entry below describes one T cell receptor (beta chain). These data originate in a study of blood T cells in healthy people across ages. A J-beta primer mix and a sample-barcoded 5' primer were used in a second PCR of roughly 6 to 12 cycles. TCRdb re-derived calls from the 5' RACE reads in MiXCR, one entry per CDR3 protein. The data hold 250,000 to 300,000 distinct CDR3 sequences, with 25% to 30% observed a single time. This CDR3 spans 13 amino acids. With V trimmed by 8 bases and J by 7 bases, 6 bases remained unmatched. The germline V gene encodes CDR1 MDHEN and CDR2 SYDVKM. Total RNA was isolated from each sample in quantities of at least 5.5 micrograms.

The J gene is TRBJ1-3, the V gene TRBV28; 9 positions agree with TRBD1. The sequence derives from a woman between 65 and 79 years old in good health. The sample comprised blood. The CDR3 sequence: CASGDRETNTIYF. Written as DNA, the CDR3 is TGTGCCAGCGGGGACAGGGAAACTAACACCATATATTTT.